The clone carrying this T cell receptor beta chain was seen many times. Antigen unknown. The CDR3 regions of TCR beta were amplified from RNA transcripts. Initially, a first-round RT-PCR of the TCR CDR3 employed the HTBI primer set. TCRdb reanalysed the multiplex PCR reads using MiXCR and keeps one entry per CDR3 protein. Among approximately 400,000 distinct CDR3 sequences listed, around 14% were seen once. J lost 3 bases, V lost 7 bases, and 9 bases had no gene match. The V gene's germline CDR1 is DFQATT and CDR2 SNEGSKA (reference sequence). The CDR3 spans 14 residues. Orbital computed tomography, thyroid ultrasound, serum thyroxine and TRAb, and clinical symptoms together informed the diagnoses. This entry belongs to a study of T cells in Graves' hyperthyroidism and ophthalmopathy. Points from the study as a whole: Ophthalmopathy was told apart from stable hyperthyroidism by a 13 V-J model. Most clonotypes expanded in the thyroid (above 0.001) were also present in blood.

The sequence derives from a woman between 18 and 30 years old with Graves' hyperthyroidism that later progressed to Graves' ophthalmopathy. The genes are TRBV20-1 and TRBJ2-7; 10 bases fit TRBD2. The sample was blood. The CDR3 spells CSGKGLAVHYEQYF. CDR3 sequence (DNA): TGCAGTGGAAAAGGACTAGCGGTACACTACGAGCAGTACTTC.